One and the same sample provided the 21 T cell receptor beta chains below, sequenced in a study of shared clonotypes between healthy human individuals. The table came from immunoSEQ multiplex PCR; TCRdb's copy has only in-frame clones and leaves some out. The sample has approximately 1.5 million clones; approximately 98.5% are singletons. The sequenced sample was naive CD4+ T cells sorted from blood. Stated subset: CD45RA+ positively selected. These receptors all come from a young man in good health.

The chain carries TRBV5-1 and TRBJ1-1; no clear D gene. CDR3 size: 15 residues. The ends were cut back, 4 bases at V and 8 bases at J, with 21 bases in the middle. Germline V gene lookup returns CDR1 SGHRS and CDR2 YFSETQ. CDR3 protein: CASSRGGREVVEAFF. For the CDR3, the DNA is TGCGCCAGCAGCAGAGGAGGGAGGGAGGTGGTAGAAGCTTTCTTT.

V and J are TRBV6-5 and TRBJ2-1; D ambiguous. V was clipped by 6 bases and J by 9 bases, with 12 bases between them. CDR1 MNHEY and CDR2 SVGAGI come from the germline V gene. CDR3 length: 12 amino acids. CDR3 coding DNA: TGTGCCAGCAGCCGGGTCTGGGGTGAGCAGTTCTTC. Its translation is CASSRVWGEQFF.

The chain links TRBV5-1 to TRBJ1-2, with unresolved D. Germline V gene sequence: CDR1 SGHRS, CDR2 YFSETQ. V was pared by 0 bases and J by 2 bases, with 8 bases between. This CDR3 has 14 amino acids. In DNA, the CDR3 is TGCGCCAGCAGCTTGGATCATGAAAACTATGGCTACACCTTC. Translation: CASSLDHENYGYTF.

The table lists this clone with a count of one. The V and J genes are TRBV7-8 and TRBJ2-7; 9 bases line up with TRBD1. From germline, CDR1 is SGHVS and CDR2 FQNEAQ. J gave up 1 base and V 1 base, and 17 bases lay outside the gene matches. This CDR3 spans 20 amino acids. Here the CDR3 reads CASSLGGGTGFSAWSYEQYF. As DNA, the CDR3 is TGTGCCAGCAGCTTAGGGGGTGGGACAGGGTTTTCGGCTTGGTCCTACGAGCAGTACTTC.

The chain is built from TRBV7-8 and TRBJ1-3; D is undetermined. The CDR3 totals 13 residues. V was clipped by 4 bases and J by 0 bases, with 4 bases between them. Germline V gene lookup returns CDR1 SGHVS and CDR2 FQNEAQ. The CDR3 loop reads CASSSSSGNTIYF. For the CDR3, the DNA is TGTGCCAGCAGCTCCTCCTCTGGAAACACCATATATTTT.

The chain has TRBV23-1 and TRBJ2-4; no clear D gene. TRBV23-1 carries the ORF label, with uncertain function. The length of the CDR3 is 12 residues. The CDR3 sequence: CTLYQAKNIQYF. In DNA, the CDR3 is TGCACGCTATACCAAGCCAAAAACATTCAGTACTTC.

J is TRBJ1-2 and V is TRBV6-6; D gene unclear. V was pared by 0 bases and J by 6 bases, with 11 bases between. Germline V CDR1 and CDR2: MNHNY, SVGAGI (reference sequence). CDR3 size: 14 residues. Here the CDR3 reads CASSYSRGENGYTF. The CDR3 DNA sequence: TGTGCCAGCAGTTACTCCCGGGGTGAGAATGGCTACACCTTC.

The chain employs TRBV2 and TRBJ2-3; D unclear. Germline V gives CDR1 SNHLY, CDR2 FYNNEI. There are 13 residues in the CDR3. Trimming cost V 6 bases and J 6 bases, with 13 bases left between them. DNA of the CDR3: TGTGCCAGCAGACCCCTACGTTCTGATACGCAGTATTTT. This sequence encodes CASRPLRSDTQYF. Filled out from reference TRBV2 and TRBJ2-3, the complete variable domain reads EPEVTQTPSHQVTQMGQEVILRCVPISNHLYFYWYRQILGQKVEFLVSFYNNEISEKSEIFDDQFSVERPDGSNFTLKIRSTKLEDSAMYFCASRPLRSDTQYFGPGTRLTVL.

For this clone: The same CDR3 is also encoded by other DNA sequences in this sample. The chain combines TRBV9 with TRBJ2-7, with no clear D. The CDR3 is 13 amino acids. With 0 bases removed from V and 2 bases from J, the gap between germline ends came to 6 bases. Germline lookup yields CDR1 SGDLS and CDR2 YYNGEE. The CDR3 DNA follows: TGTGCCAGCAGCGTAGGTGGGACCTACGAGCAGTACTTC. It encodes CASSVGGTYEQYF.

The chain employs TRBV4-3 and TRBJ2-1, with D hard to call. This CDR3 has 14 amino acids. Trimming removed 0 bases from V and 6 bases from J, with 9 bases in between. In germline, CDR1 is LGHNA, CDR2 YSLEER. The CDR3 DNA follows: TGCGCCAGCAGCCAAGAAGCGCCATCCAATGAGCAGTTCTTC. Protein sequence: CASSQEAPSNEQFF.

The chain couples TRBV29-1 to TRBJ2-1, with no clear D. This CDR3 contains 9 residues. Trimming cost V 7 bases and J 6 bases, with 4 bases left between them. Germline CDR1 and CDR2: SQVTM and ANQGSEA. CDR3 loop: CSAGNEQFF. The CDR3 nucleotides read TGCAGCGCCGGCAATGAGCAGTTCTTC.

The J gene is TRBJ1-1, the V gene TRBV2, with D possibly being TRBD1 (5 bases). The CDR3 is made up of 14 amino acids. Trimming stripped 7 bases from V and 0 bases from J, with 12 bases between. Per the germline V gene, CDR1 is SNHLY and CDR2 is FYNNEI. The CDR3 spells CASKSGRMNTEAFF. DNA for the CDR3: TGTGCCAGCAAATCGGGACGGATGAACACTGAAGCTTTCTTT.

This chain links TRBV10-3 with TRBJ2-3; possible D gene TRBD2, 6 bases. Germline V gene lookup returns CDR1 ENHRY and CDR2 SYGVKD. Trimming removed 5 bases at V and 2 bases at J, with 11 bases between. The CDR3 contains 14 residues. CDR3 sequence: CAISSAGLTDTQYF. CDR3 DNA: TGTGCCATCAGTTCGGCGGGGCTCACAGATACGCAGTATTTT.

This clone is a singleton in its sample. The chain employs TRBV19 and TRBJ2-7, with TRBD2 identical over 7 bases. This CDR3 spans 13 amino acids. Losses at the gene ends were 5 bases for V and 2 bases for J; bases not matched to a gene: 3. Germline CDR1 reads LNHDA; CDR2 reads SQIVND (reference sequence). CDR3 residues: CASSGLAAYEQYF. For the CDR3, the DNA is TGTGCCAGTAGTGGGCTAGCGGCCTACGAGCAGTACTTC.

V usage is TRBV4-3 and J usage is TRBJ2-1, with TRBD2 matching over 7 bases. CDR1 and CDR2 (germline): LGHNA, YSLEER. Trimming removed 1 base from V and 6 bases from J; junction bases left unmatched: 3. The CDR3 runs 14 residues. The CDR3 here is CASSQAGRPNEQFF. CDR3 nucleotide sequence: TGCGCCAGCAGCCAAGCCGGGAGGCCCAATGAGCAGTTCTTC.

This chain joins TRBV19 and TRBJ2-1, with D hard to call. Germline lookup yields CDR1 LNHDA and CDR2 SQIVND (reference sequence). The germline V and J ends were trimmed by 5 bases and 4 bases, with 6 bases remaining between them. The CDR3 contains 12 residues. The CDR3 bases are TGTGCCAGTAGTGCCCAGTACAATGAGCAGTTCTTC. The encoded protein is CASSAQYNEQFF.

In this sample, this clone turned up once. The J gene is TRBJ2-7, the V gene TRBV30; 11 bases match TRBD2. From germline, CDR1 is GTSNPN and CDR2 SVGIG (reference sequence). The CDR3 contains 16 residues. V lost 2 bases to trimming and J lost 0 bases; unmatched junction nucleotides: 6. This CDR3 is CAWSTLAGVSSYEQYF. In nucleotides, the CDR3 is TGTGCCTGGAGTACACTAGCGGGAGTTTCCTCCTACGAGCAGTACTTC.

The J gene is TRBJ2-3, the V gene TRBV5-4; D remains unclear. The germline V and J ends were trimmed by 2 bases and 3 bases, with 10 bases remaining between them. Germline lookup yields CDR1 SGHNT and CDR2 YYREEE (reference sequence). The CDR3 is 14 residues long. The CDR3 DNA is TGTGCCAGCAGCTTCCCCGACGGGACAGATACGCAGTATTTT. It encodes CASSFPDGTDTQYF.

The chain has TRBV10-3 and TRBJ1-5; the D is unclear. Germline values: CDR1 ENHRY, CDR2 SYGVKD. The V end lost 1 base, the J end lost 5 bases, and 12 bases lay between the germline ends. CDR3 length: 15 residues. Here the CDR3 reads CAISELEGRYQPQHF. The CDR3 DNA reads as TGTGCCATCAGTGAGTTGGAAGGTCGTTATCAGCCCCAGCATTTT.

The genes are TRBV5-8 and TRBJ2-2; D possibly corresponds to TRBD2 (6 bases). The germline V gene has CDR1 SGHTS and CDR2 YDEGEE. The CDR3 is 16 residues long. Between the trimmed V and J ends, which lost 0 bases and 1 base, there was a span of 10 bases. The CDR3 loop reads CASSLGLAKNTGELFF. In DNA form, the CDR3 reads TGTGCCAGCAGCTTGGGGCTAGCGAAGAACACCGGGGAGCTGTTTTTT. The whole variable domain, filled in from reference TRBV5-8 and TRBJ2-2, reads EAGVTQSPTHLIKTRGQQATLRCSPISGHTSVYWYQQALGLGLQFLLWYDEGEERNRGNFPPRFSGRQFPNYSSELNVNALELEDSALYLCASSLGLAKNTGELFFGEGSRLTVL.

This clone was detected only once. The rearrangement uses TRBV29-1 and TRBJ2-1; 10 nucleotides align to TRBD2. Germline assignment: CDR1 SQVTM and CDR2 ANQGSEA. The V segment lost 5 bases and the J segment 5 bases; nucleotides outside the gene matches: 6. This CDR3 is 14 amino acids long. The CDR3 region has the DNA TGCAGCGTTTCGGGACTAGCGAGAGACAATGAGCAGTTCTTC. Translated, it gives CSVSGLARDNEQFF.